The rows below give T cell receptor beta chains drawn from one sample of a study of cytomegalovirus exposure and HLA in healthy donors. Measured with immunoSEQ multiplex PCR; TCRdb has only the in-frame clones, and not every one. The repertoire holds approximately 150,000 clones, with 76% as singletons. Sequenced: PBMCs. The receptors stem from a woman between 40 and 50 years old in good health and CMV-seronegative. CDR3s include the opening cysteine and the closing phenylalanine or tryptophan. Fields, in order: V gene, J gene, D gene, CDR3 protein. The D gene is left open where the match is weak.

V: TRBV7-9; J: TRBJ2-7; D: -; CDR3: CASSRTESYEQYF
V: TRBV5-1; J: -; D: -; CDR3: CASSLYAGHSYEQYF
V: TRBV10-1; J: TRBJ2-1; D: -; CDR3: CASSAGDSYNEQFF
V: TRBV18; J: TRBJ1-2; D: TRBD1; CDR3: CASSPRDRANYGYTF
V: TRBV7-2; J: TRBJ2-7; D: -; CDR3: CASSLVGYEQYF
V: TRBV7-8; J: TRBJ1-3; D: -; CDR3: CASSWSSVGNTIYF
V: TRBV28; J: TRBJ1-2; D: -; CDR3: CASSSGGKYGYTF
V: TRBV5-4; J: TRBJ1-1; D: -; CDR3: CASAQGNTEAFF
V: TRBV7-2; J: TRBJ2-5; D: -; CDR3: CASSLLQETQYF
V: TRBV28; J: TRBJ1-2; D: -; CDR3: CASSSFHTTNYGYTF
V: TRBV28; J: TRBJ1-2; D: TRBD1; CDR3: CASVAGTGHSYTF
V: TRBV28; J: TRBJ2-5; D: -; CDR3: CASTTGLTRQYF
V: TRBV6-5; J: TRBJ2-1; D: TRBD2; CDR3: CASSGTSGGYNEQFF
V: TRBV5-4; J: TRBJ2-1; D: TRBD2; CDR3: CASSVGGTSGTDEQFF
V: TRBV2; J: TRBJ2-5; D: -; CDR3: CARGGARQETQYF
V: TRBV4-1; J: TRBJ1-6; D: TRBD1; CDR3: CASSQFATGVNSPLHF
V: TRBV7-6; J: TRBJ2-7; D: TRBD2; CDR3: CASSPGTSGASYEQYF
V: TRBV2; J: TRBJ1-2; D: -; CDR3: CASSDRGYGYTF
V: TRBV29-1; J: TRBJ1-2; D: TRBD1; CDR3: CSVVDGTGPYGYTF
V: TRBV6-1; J: TRBJ2-7; D: -; CDR3: CASDLDRLSYEQYF
V: TRBV5-5; J: TRBJ2-5; D: -; CDR3: CASSLAWTLKETQYF
V: TRBV11-2; J: TRBJ2-7; D: TRBD1; CDR3: CASSSGTGVYEQYF
V: TRBV14; J: TRBJ1-1; D: -; CDR3: CASSRTFGGTEAFF
V: TRBV4-2; J: TRBJ2-1; D: -; CDR3: CASAWRGNEQFF
V: TRBV4-2; J: TRBJ2-4; D: -; CDR3: CASSQGQQGPAKNIQYF
V: TRBV2; J: TRBJ1-5; D: TRBD1; CDR3: CASSPGQVKKGQPQHF
V: TRBV27; J: TRBJ2-2; D: -; CDR3: CASSFYNRAGELFF
V: TRBV10-1; J: TRBJ2-3; D: TRBD2; CDR3: CASSPGRTSGGAWDTQYF
V: TRBV13; J: TRBJ1-2; D: TRBD1; CDR3: CASSIRQGGSGGYTF
V: TRBV5-1; J: TRBJ2-1; D: TRBD2; CDR3: CASSLEGTSAYNEQFF
V: TRBV6-1; J: TRBJ1-2; D: -; CDR3: CASRALEDYGYTF
V: TRBV6-1; J: TRBJ1-5; D: -; CDR3: CASGSAGNQPQHF
V: TRBV11-2; J: TRBJ2-3; D: -; CDR3: CASTPRQGTPDTQYF
V: TRBV6-4; J: TRBJ2-7; D: TRBD1; CDR3: CASSDSRDRAPYEQYF
V: TRBV19; J: TRBJ2-4; D: -; CDR3: CASSIRGNIQYF
V: TRBV5-1; J: TRBJ2-3; D: TRBD2; CDR3: CASSYQAGVRTDTQYF
V: TRBV27; J: TRBJ1-1; D: -; CDR3: CASSYTVNTEAFF
V: TRBV7-7; J: TRBJ2-7; D: -; CDR3: CASSFGTIKNYEQYF
V: TRBV29-1; J: TRBJ1-1; D: -; CDR3: CSVLVIMNTEAFF
V: TRBV14; J: TRBJ2-5; D: TRBD1; CDR3: CASSLQTGAQETQYF
V: TRBV4-1; J: TRBJ2-7; D: -; CDR3: CASSHRESAGNTYEQYF
V: TRBV2; J: TRBJ1-2; D: -; CDR3: CASSRGSNYGYTF
V: TRBV5-6; J: TRBJ1-4; D: -; CDR3: CASSFVGYLNPTNEKLFF
V: TRBV5-1; J: TRBJ2-5; D: TRBD2; CDR3: CASSWGLAGGGSHQETQYF
V: TRBV5-1; J: TRBJ1-2; D: TRBD1; CDR3: CASTLGDRGDFYGYTF
V: TRBV27; J: TRBJ2-5; D: -; CDR3: CASSQTSGVETQYF
V: TRBV7-8; J: TRBJ2-7; D: -; CDR3: CASGAAGYGTYEQYF
V: TRBV27; J: TRBJ1-5; D: -; CDR3: CASSLGTTTSNQPQHF
V: TRBV11-2; J: TRBJ2-7; D: TRBD2; CDR3: CASSPSGASSYEQYF
V: TRBV28; J: TRBJ2-7; D: -; CDR3: CASSTYTGFYEQYF
V: TRBV5-1; J: TRBJ2-3; D: -; CDR3: CASSLGLAIIADTQYF
V: TRBV2; J: TRBJ2-2; D: -; CDR3: CASSATGNTGELFF
V: TRBV2; J: TRBJ1-5; D: TRBD1; CDR3: CASSEARLPQGVLGRQPQHF